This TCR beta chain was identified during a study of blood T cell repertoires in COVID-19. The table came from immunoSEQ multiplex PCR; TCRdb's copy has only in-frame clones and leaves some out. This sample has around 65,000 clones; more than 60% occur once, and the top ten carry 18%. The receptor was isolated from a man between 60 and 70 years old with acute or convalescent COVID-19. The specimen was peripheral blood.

The CDR3 protein is CASRTGARGYTF. The CDR3 DNA sequence: TGTGCCAGCAGGACTGGGGCCCGAGGCTACACCTTC. The chain links TRBV28 to TRBJ1-2, with a weak D call TRBD1 (5 bases). The CDR3 extends over 12 amino acids. CDR1 is MDHEN and CDR2 is SYDVKM in the germline V gene. V was cut by 6 bases and J by 8 bases, with 13 bases left in between.